The 29 T cell receptor beta chains below were found in one sample sequenced in a study of regulatory T cells in long-lasting Graves disease. TCR beta libraries were built with iRepertoire HTBI primers and Arm-PCR of CDR3 regions. TCRdb used MiXCR to reprocess the multiplex PCR reads, holding one entry per CDR3 protein. The sample records 370,000 or so distinct CDR3 sequences, about 17% being singletons. Time point meaning: newly diagnosed GD, antithyroid drugs for less than 3 months. PBMC RNA served as the TCR library source. The sample also formed part of further work on T cells in Graves' hyperthyroidism and ophthalmopathy.

The sequenced sample was peripheral blood mononuclear cells (PBMCs), obtained at new diagnosis, from a patient treated with antithyroid drugs. These receptors all come from a young woman with Graves disease.

This clonotype occurred many times. The chain recombines TRBV10-3 with TRBJ2-7; perhaps TRBD1 as D (6 bases). The CDR3 runs to 16 residues. Germline lookup yields CDR1 ENHRY and CDR2 SYGVKD. Trimming shortened V by 7 bases and J by 5 bases, and 24 bases separated the two germline ends. The CDR3 DNA reads TGTGCCATCAATCGGGGTCTTGAGGTCAGGGGAAACGAGCAGTACTTC. Translated, it gives CAINRGLEVRGNEQYF.

The table lists this clonotype with many counts. The CDR3 region has the DNA TGTGCCAGCAGCTCCAGTACACCAAACTATGGCTACACCTTC. Protein product: CASSSSTPNYGYTF. The gene calls are TRBV7-8 and TRBJ1-2, with no clear D. Germline CDR1 SGHVS, CDR2 FQNEAQ. V was clipped by 4 bases and J by 2 bases, with 11 bases between them. The CDR3 has 14 residues. The full variable domain, in which reference TRBV7-8 and TRBJ1-2 provide the parts outside the CDR3, is GAGVSQSPRYKVAKRGQDVALRCDPISGHVSLFWYQQALGQGPEFLTYFQNEAQLDKSGLPSDRFFAERPEGSVSTLKIQRTQQEDSAVYLCASSSSTPNYGYTFGSGTRLTVV.

This clonotype was observed many times. The chain combines TRBV7-2 with TRBJ2-6, with 8 bases fitting TRBD1. The ends lost 1 base at V and 0 bases at J; junction bases unmatched: 8. The germline gives CDR1 SGHTA, CDR2 FQGNSA. The CDR3 runs 19 residues. CDR3 protein: CASSLVEGQATSGANVLTF. The CDR3 nucleotides are TGTGCCAGCAGCTTAGTAGAGGGACAGGCGACCTCTGGGGCCAACGTCCTGACTTTC.

This clonotype was seen only once. A much larger clonotype is one base distant, so this may be a read error. The chain recombines TRBV20-1 with TRBJ2-7; a possible D gene is TRBD1 (5 bases). The germline gives CDR1 DFQATT, CDR2 SNEGSKA (reference sequence). This CDR3 contains 13 residues. Trimming cost V 5 bases and J 7 bases, with 18 bases left between them. CDR3 amino acids: CSAARASYNEQYF. The CDR3 DNA is TGCAGTGCTGCCAGGGCATCCTACAATGAGCAGTACTTC.

This clonotype was counted a few times. The V call is TRBV12-3 or TRBV12-4, the J call TRBJ2-5; tentative D call: TRBD2 (5 bases). The CDR3 contains 16 residues. Trimming shortened V by 2 bases and J by 2 bases, and 15 bases separated the two germline ends. The CDR3 DNA follows: TGTGCCAGCAGTTTAAGCGGCGGACCGATACAAGAGACCCAGTACTTC. It specifies CASSLSGGPIQETQYF.

At least ten counts were recorded for this clonotype. The gene calls are TRBV10-1 and TRBJ2-7; D gene uncertain. The germline V and J ends were trimmed by 4 bases and 3 bases, with 10 bases remaining between them. The V gene's germline CDR1 is WNHNN and CDR2 SYGVQD (reference sequence). CDR3 size: 13 residues. CDR3 in DNA: TGCGCCAGCAGTGTTGGAATGGGCTACGAGCAGTACTTC. Translated: CASSVGMGYEQYF.

This clonotype was counted at least ten times. J is TRBJ1-1 and V is TRBV30; 9 nucleotides align to TRBD1. This CDR3 comprises 14 residues. Trimming took 3 bases from V and 3 from J; bases not matched to a gene: 5. From germline, CDR1 is GTSNPN and CDR2 SVGIG (reference sequence). The CDR3 loop reads CAWSAGQGDTEAFF. In DNA, the CDR3 is TGTGCCTGGAGCGCGGGACAGGGAGACACTGAAGCTTTCTTT.

This clonotype has at least ten counts. The chain is built from TRBV20-1 and TRBJ2-1; possibly TRBD1 for D (6 bases). There are 12 residues in the CDR3. Trimming left V 5 bases short and J 10 bases short, with 15 bases between. CDR1 and CDR2 from the germline V gene are DFQATT and SNEGSKA (reference sequence). This CDR3 reads CSAQNRDKEQFF. CDR3 sequence (DNA): TGCAGTGCTCAGAACAGGGATAAGGAGCAGTTCTTC.

This clonotype showed up many times. The chain couples TRBV30 to TRBJ1-1, with D unclear. CDR3 length: 12 amino acids. The V end lost 5 bases, the J end lost 2 bases, and 9 bases lay between the germline ends. Germline V gene data show CDR1 as GTSNPN and CDR2 as SVGIG (reference sequence). CDR3 in DNA: TGTGCCTGGGAGACTTCTAACACTGAAGCTTTCTTT. This translates into CAWETSNTEAFF.

Remarks on this clonotype: A read error is possible here, since a much larger clone lies one base away. The gene calls are TRBV5-1 and TRBJ1-1; no reliable D call. The CDR3 contains 14 residues. CDR1 and CDR2 from the germline V gene are SGHRS and YFSETQ. The chain's CDR3 is CASSLVPENTEGFF. The CDR3 DNA sequence: TGCGCCAGCAGCTTGGTACCAGAGAACACTGAAGGTTTCTTT.

This clonotype was seen ten or more times. This chain connects TRBV18 to TRBJ1-3; 7 positions match TRBD1. The germline gives CDR1 KGHSH, CDR2 LQKENI. V dropped 3 bases and J dropped 4; count of bases not matched to a gene: 3. The CDR3 sequence is 14 residues long. CDR3 sequence (DNA): TGTGCCAGCTCACCCGGGACAGCGGGAAACACCATATATTTT. Translated: CASSPGTAGNTIYF.

This clonotype was detected ten times or more. This sequence joins TRBV3-1 and TRBJ1-2; tentative D call: TRBD1 (6 bases). In germline, CDR1 is LGHDT, CDR2 YNNKEL (reference sequence). The CDR3 is 15 residues long. V lost 4 bases and J lost 5, with 17 bases in between. The CDR3 reads CASSPGRGGMYGYTF. DNA of the CDR3: TGTGCCAGCAGCCCAGGGCGTGGGGGCATGTATGGCTACACCTTC.

The V gene is TRBV20-1, the J gene TRBJ2-3; TRBD1 is a possible D gene (5 bases). Looked up from germline, CDR1 is DFQATT and CDR2 is SNEGSKA (reference sequence). With 5 bases removed from V and 6 bases from J, the gap between germline ends came to 18 bases. The CDR3 is 14 amino acids. CDR3 bases: TGCAGTGCTTCCGCAACAGGTCTCGGGGATACGCAGTATTTT. Protein product: CSASATGLGDTQYF.

The rearrangement joins TRBV24-1 to TRBJ2-2; 10 nucleotides agree with TRBD1. The junction had 3 bases not matched to a gene; V was cut back by 9 bases and J by 6 bases. The CDR3 contains 13 residues. The germline CDR1 and CDR2 sequences are KGHDR and SFDVKD. CDR3 region: CATRQGAAGELFF. CDR3 coding DNA: TGTGCCACCCGACAGGGGGCGGCCGGGGAGCTGTTTTTT.

This clonotype appeared many times. The chain is built from TRBV6-5 and TRBJ1-6; 7 nucleotides match TRBD1. Germline-derived CDR1 and CDR2 are MNHEY and SVGAGI. The J segment lost 9 bases and the V segment lost 0 bases, leaving 5 bases of the junction unmatched. The CDR3 loop spans 15 amino acids. The chain's CDR3 is CASSYSTGSISPLHF. The CDR3 nucleotides are TGTGCCAGCAGTTACTCGACAGGGTCAATTTCACCCCTCCACTTT.

This clonotype was seen at least ten times. The chain couples TRBV7-9 to TRBJ2-7; TRBD2 matches 14 bases. CDR1 is SEHNR, CDR2 FQNEAQ, per germline (reference sequence). This CDR3 is 21 amino acids long. J gave up 0 bases and V 6 bases, and 19 bases lay outside the gene matches. In DNA form, the CDR3 reads TGTGCCAGCAGTAACCCCCTGACTAGCGGGGGGGCCGGTGCCAACTCCTACGAGCAGTACTTC. Amino acid sequence: CASSNPLTSGGAGANSYEQYF.

This clonotype was detected many times. The chain links TRBV11-2 to TRBJ2-1; TRBD2 matches 14 bases. Per the germline V gene, CDR1 is SGHAT and CDR2 is FQNNGV. CDR3 size: 16 residues. J lost 7 bases, V lost 6 bases, and 8 bases had no gene match. CDR3 sequence reads: CASSPGLAGGQNEQFF. CDR3 nucleotides: TGTGCCAGCAGTCCCGGACTAGCGGGAGGTCAGAATGAGCAGTTCTTC.

The gene calls are TRBV12-3 or TRBV12-4 and TRBJ1-4, with D tentatively TRBD1 (6 bases). The CDR3 is made up of 15 amino acids. Trimming left V 1 base short and J 7 bases short, with 13 bases between. CDR3 protein: CASSLGRQEVEKLFF. CDR3 in DNA: TGTGCCAGCAGTTTAGGGAGACAGGAGGTTGAAAAACTGTTTTTT.

The CDR3 nucleotides read TGTGCCAGCAGTGTACTAGCGGGAGGAGGCGAGCAGTACTTC. It encodes CASSVLAGGGEQYF. The V and J genes are TRBV7-8 and TRBJ2-7; 12 nucleotides agree with TRBD2. Per germline, CDR1 SGHVS and CDR2 FQNEAQ. The CDR3 extends over 14 amino acids. V gave up 6 bases and J gave up 6 bases; unmatched junction bases: 6.

This sequence joins TRBV5-1 and TRBJ1-2, with 7 bases aligning to TRBD1. The trim removed 2 bases at V and 1 base at J, leaving 2 bases unmatched. The CDR3 contains 14 residues. CDR1 is SGHRS and CDR2 is YFSETQ in the germline V gene. The CDR3, as DNA: TGCGCCAGCAGCTTCACAGGGGATAACTATGGCTACACCTTC. Encoded protein: CASSFTGDNYGYTF.

In its sample, this clonotype was seen many times. V is TRBV7-2 and J is TRBJ2-7; D is perhaps TRBD1 (5 bases). V gave up 4 bases and J gave up 3 bases, with 10 bases separating them. This CDR3 is 13 amino acids long. The germline V gene has CDR1 SGHTA and CDR2 FQGNSA. The CDR3 DNA sequence: TGTGCCAGCAGCTCGCGACAGATCTACGAGCAGTACTTC. This gives the protein CASSSRQIYEQYF.

The V gene is TRBV9, the J gene TRBJ2-2; 9 nucleotides align to TRBD1. CDR1 and CDR2 from the germline V gene are SGDLS and YYNGEE. CDR3 size: 15 residues. V lost 5 bases, J lost 4 bases, and 6 bases stayed unmatched. Here the CDR3 DNA reads TGTGCCAGCAGACCGGGACAGGGCGGCACCGGGGAGCTGTTTTTT. This translates into CASRPGQGGTGELFF.

This clonotype has ten or more counts. CDR3: CASSLDVASYGNTIYF. As DNA, the CDR3 is TGTGCCAGCAGCTTAGATGTGGCTTCCTACGGAAACACCATATATTTT. The V call is TRBV11-2, the J call TRBJ1-3, with no clear D. The CDR3 consists of 16 residues. CDR1 and CDR2 from the germline V gene are SGHAT and FQNNGV. V was cut by 0 bases and J by 4 bases, with 13 bases left in between.

This clonotype was observed at least ten times. The chain has TRBV29-1 and TRBJ2-2; tentative D call: TRBD2 (6 bases). The CDR3 runs to 13 residues. Per the germline V gene, CDR1 is SQVTM and CDR2 is ANQGSEA. Trimming removed 5 bases from V and 2 bases from J, with 9 bases in between. The CDR3 DNA sequence: TGCAGCGTTCAGCGGGCAAACACCGGGGAGCTGTTTTTT. Translating gives CSVQRANTGELFF.

This clonotype turned up a few times. The DNA for the CDR3 is TGTGCCACCGCATCAGGGGGCGGGGAGCAGTACTTC. Its protein is CATASGGGEQYF. The J gene is TRBJ2-7, the V gene TRBV25-1; 8 bases align to TRBD1. Germline CDR1 is MGHDK and CDR2 is SYGVNS. CDR3 length: 12 amino acids. V lost 10 bases to trimming and J lost 7 bases; unmatched junction nucleotides: 9.

Many counts were recorded for this clonotype. The chain couples TRBV28 to TRBJ2-5, with 13 positions matching TRBD2. The trim removed 0 bases at V and 1 base at J, leaving 2 bases unmatched. Germline CDR1 is MDHEN and CDR2 is SYDVKM. The CDR3 sequence is 17 residues long. In nucleotides, the CDR3 is TGTGCCAGCAGTTTATGGGGGACTAGCGGGACCCAAGAGACCCAGTACTTC. Translating gives CASSLWGTSGTQETQYF. Drawing the rest from reference TRBV28 and TRBJ2-5, the complete variable domain is DVKVTQSSRYLVKRTGEKVFLECVQDMDHENMFWYRQDPGLGLRLIYFSYDVKMKEKGDIPEGYSVSREKKERFSLILESASTNQTSMYLCASSLWGTSGTQETQYFGPGTRLLVL.

This clonotype was seen at least ten times. The gene calls are TRBV11-2 and TRBJ2-7; D gene uncertain. The V and J ends lost 3 bases and 5 bases respectively, with 11 bases between them. Per germline, CDR1 SGHAT and CDR2 FQNNGV. This CDR3 contains 13 residues. The CDR3 here is CASSFSSRNEQYF. The CDR3 bases are TGTGCCAGCAGCTTTAGTTCTAGGAACGAGCAGTACTTC.

V and J are TRBV28 and TRBJ2-3; 7 bases are shared with TRBD2. Germline-derived CDR1 and CDR2 are MDHEN and SYDVKM. The CDR3 is 15 amino acids. Trimming took 5 bases from V and 1 from J; bases not matched to a gene: 6. The CDR3: CASSPPGGGTDTQYF. CDR3 coding DNA: TGTGCCAGCAGTCCTCCGGGGGGAGGCACAGATACGCAGTATTTT. The full variable domain, with the rest looked up from reference TRBV28 and TRBJ2-3, is DVKVTQSSRYLVKRTGEKVFLECVQDMDHENMFWYRQDPGLGLRLIYFSYDVKMKEKGDIPEGYSVSREKKERFSLILESASTNQTSMYLCASSPPGGGTDTQYFGPGTRLTVL.

This clonotype was counted ten times or more. This chain uses TRBV18 with TRBJ1-1; D is uncertain. CDR3 length: 12 amino acids. CDR1 and CDR2 from the germline V gene are KGHSH and LQKENI. Trimming left V 5 bases short and J 4 bases short, with 8 bases between. CDR3 region: CASSKQRTEAFF. CDR3 DNA sequence: TGTGCCAGCTCAAAACAGCGCACTGAAGCTTTCTTT.